The source of this T cell receptor (beta chain) is a study of T cell repertoires in cytomegalovirus infection. TCRdb reprocessed the reads with MiXCR, giving one entry per CDR3 protein. The sample has some 350,000 distinct CDR3 sequences, 34% seen once. As regards this clonotype: Its antigen is still unknown.

The origin of this receptor is a human donor in good health (CMV status not recorded). Some clones in this sample may be carry-over from other donors' samples. This specimen was cultured PBMCs, taken from culture after CMV antigen stimulation.

CDR3 sequence reads: CASTPTGVYNEQFF. For the CDR3, the DNA is TGTGCCAGCACCCCAACCGGAGTCTACAATGAGCAGTTCTTC. V usage is TRBV7-6 and J usage is TRBJ2-1; D is uncertain. Germline CDR1 reads SGHVS; CDR2 reads FNYEAQ. V shed 7 bases and J shed 3 bases, with 13 bases lying between them. The CDR3 contains 14 residues.